This is a list of T cell receptor beta chains from one sample in a study of human T cells and chemical hapten exposure. TCRdb fed the RACE reads into MiXCR, producing one record per CDR3 protein. The table lists 150,000 to 200,000 distinct CDR3 sequences, about 14% of them singletons. Sequencing was performed on whole blood, taken in connection with sensitization to the hapten diphenylcyclopropenone (DPC). Receptors originate from a woman under 40 with alopecia areata. Some clones in this sample may be carry-over from other donors' samples. Each CDR3 is given with its conserved first and last residue. A D gene is named only where the DNA matches it firmly. The size field is filled for only some rows; it gives once, few, many or a size class.

j_call clone_size d_call v_call cdr3_length cdr3_aa cdr3_nt
TRBJ2-1 NA NA TRBV28 14 CASSPYSLPGEQFF TGTGCCAGCAGTCCCTACTCCCTGCCGGGTGAGCAGTTCTTC
TRBJ1-1 many TRBD1 TRBV5-1 15 CASSLRGQGDAEAFF TGCGCCAGCAGCTTGCGTGGGCAGGGGGACGCTGAAGCTTTCTTT
TRBJ1-1 NA NA TRBV5-1 15 CASSLDPGKDTEAFF TGCGCCAGCAGCTTGGATCCAGGAAAGGACACTGAAGCTTTCTTT
TRBJ2-2 many TRBD1 TRBV6-2/TRBV6-3 15 CASRDRGTGIGELFF TGTGCCAGCAGAGATAGAGGGACAGGGATCGGGGAGCTGTTTTTT
TRBJ2-7 once NA TRBV7-9 14 CASSSTPGAYEQYF TGTGCCAGCAGCTCCACCCCGGGGGCCTACGAGCAGTACTTC
TRBJ2-7 few NA TRBV10-3 12 CAIRKRGYEQYF TGTGCCATCAGAAAAAGAGGCTACGAGCAGTACTTC
TRBJ2-7 few NA TRBV6-4 16 CASSDLRHRTHYEQYF TGTGCCAGCAGTGACTTGCGCCATCGGACTCACTACGAGCAGTACTTC
TRBJ2-5 few TRBD2 TRBV6-5 15 CASSYSAGLGETQYF TGTGCCAGCAGTTACTCGGCAGGACTAGGAGAGACCCAGTACTTC
TRBJ2-1 NA TRBD2 TRBV7-2 14 CASSQGLAEGGQFF TGTGCCAGCAGCCAAGGACTAGCCGAGGGCGGGCAGTTCTTC
TRBJ1-1 once NA TRBV29-1 12 CSAAPRNTEAFF TGCAGCGCCGCCCCGAGGAACACTGAAGCTTTCTTT
TRBJ2-7 few NA TRBV6-6 13 CASSPGRYYEQYF TGTGCCAGCAGCCCGGGACGGTACTACGAGCAGTACTTC
TRBJ2-1 few TRBD1 TRBV20-1 14 CSARMDRGLNEQFF TGCAGTGCTAGAATGGACAGGGGGTTGAATGAGCAGTTCTTC
TRBJ2-7 NA NA TRBV4-3 15 CASSASRGLDYEQYF TGCGCCAGCAGCGCATCTAGAGGGTTGGATTACGAGCAGTACTTC
TRBJ1-2 many NA TRBV28 12 CASSSGVYGYTF TGTGCCAGCAGTTCAGGGGTTTATGGCTACACCTTC
TRBJ1-3 NA NA TRBV29-1 13 CSVVSNGGNTIYF TGCAGCGTTGTTTCAAACGGTGGAAACACCATATATTTT
TRBJ2-2 NA NA TRBV7-2 15 CASSFREPNTGELFF TGTGCCAGCAGCTTCCGTGAGCCGAACACCGGGGAGCTGTTTTTT
TRBJ2-7 NA NA TRBV6-2/TRBV6-3 14 CASRRGGGSYEQYF TGTGCCAGCAGACGCGGGGGCGGCTCCTACGAGCAGTACTTC
TRBJ2-1 NA NA TRBV7-2 13 CASSLWPNNEQFF TGTGCCAGCAGCTTATGGCCTAACAATGAGCAGTTCTTC
TRBJ2-7 NA TRBD1 TRBV9 14 CASSTGGSSYEQYF TGTGCCAGCAGCACAGGGGGGAGCTCCTACGAGCAGTACTTC
TRBJ2-3 NA NA TRBV3-1 14 CASSLSGITDTQYF TGTGCCAGCAGCCTCTCAGGGATCACAGATACGCAGTATTTT
TRBJ2-2 few TRBD1 TRBV28 15 CASSSGQGGRGELFF TGTGCCAGCAGTTCGGGACAGGGAGGAAGAGGGGAGCTGTTTTTT
TRBJ1-1 NA NA TRBV29-1 13 CSVRSAPLGEAFF TGCAGCGTTAGATCTGCCCCGTTGGGTGAAGCTTTCTTT
TRBJ2-2 NA NA TRBV19 14 CASSTTGITGELFF TGTGCCAGTAGTACTACAGGGATCACCGGGGAGCTGTTTTTT
TRBJ1-4 many NA TRBV4-3 14 CASSQARGNEKLFF TGCGCCAGCAGCCAAGCACGGGGCAATGAAAAACTGTTTTTT
TRBJ2-7 few NA TRBV2 15 CASSEGRDFSYEQYF TGTGCCAGCAGTGAAGGTCGTGACTTCTCCTACGAGCAGTACTTC
TRBJ1-6 NA TRBD1 TRBV4-3 15 CASSQGQGHNSPLHF TGCGCCAGCAGCCAGGGACAGGGCCATAATTCACCCCTCCACTTT
TRBJ2-3 few NA TRBV4-2 13 CASSQKSLDTQYF TGTGCCAGCAGCCAAAAATCTTTGGATACGCAGTATTTT
TRBJ2-3 many TRBD2 TRBV20-1 14 CSAPGRGVTDTQYF TGCAGTGCCCCGGGTCGGGGGGTCACAGATACGCAGTATTTT
TRBJ2-5 few TRBD1 TRBV7-6 14 CASSGTGSQETQYF TGTGCCAGCAGCGGGACAGGGAGCCAAGAGACCCAGTACTTC
TRBJ2-1 few TRBD2 TRBV7-9 15 CASSPLAGGPGEQFF TGTGCCAGCAGCCCCCTAGCGGGAGGGCCGGGTGAGCAGTTCTTC
TRBJ1-3 many NA TRBV5-1 16 CASSQQPGINGNTIYF TGCGCCAGCAGCCAGCAACCGGGCATCAATGGAAACACCATATATTTT
TRBJ2-5 many TRBD2 TRBV20-1 16 CSARPRKRGASETQYF TGCAGTGCTAGACCCCGGAAGCGGGGGGCCTCAGAGACCCAGTACTTC
TRBJ2-3 few NA TRBV19 14 CASRVQGRPDTQYF TGTGCCAGCAGGGTACAGGGACGCCCAGATACGCAGTATTTT
TRBJ2-1 few NA TRBV7-3 13 CASSLQRDNEQFF TGTGCCAGCAGTCTACAACGGGACAATGAGCAGTTCTTC
TRBJ2-4 NA TRBD2 TRBV7-2 16 CASSWSSGPAKNIQYF TGTGCCAGCAGCTGGTCTAGCGGCCCCGCCAAAAACATTCAGTACTTC
TRBJ2-7 NA TRBD1 TRBV4-2 15 CASSPRTGRPYEQYF TGTGCCAGCAGCCCGAGGACAGGGAGGCCCTACGAGCAGTACTTC
TRBJ2-7 few TRBD2 TRBV6-2/TRBV6-3 15 CASSPTNSGVYEQYF TGTGCCAGCAGCCCAACCAATAGCGGGGTCTACGAGCAGTACTTC
TRBJ2-2 once NA TRBV27 14 CASSLSQQVGELSF TGTGCCAGCAGTTTATCTCAACAGGTCGGGGAGCTGTCTTTT
TRBJ1-1 few NA TRBV4-1 16 CASRLTSGTMNTEAFF TGCGCCAGCCGACTCACGTCCGGGACGATGAACACTGAAGCTTTCTTT
TRBJ1-1 NA NA TRBV18 15 CASSPPGLGSTEAFF TGTGCCAGCTCACCACCGGGGTTAGGTAGCACTGAAGCTTTCTTT
TRBJ2-1 many NA TRBV28 12 CASEAGAREQFF TGTGCCAGCGAGGCAGGGGCGCGAGAGCAGTTCTTC
TRBJ2-3 NA TRBD2 TRBV29-1 16 CSAPGRGGSSTDTQYF TGCAGCGCCCCCGGGAGGGGCGGGAGCAGCACAGATACGCAGTATTTT
TRBJ2-1 NA NA TRBV12-3/TRBV12-4 17 CASSLNFPGVAGNEQFF TGTGCCAGCAGTTTAAATTTCCCGGGGGTGGCTGGTAATGAGCAGTTCTTC
TRBJ2-1 NA NA TRBV12-3/TRBV12-4 14 CASSLLQGYNEQFF TGTGCCAGCAGTTTACTACAGGGATACAATGAGCAGTTCTTC
TRBJ2-5 few NA TRBV6-5 16 CASSYSRRGIQETQYF TGTGCCAGCAGTTACTCGAGAAGGGGAATTCAAGAGACCCAGTACTTC
TRBJ2-5 many TRBD1 TRBV29-1 16 CSADGLMTGPQETQYF TGCAGCGCCGACGGGCTCATGACAGGGCCCCAAGAGACCCAGTACTTC
TRBJ1-2 many NA TRBV20-1 13 CSAPGQGVYGYTF TGCAGTGCTCCAGGACAAGGGGTCTATGGCTACACCTTC
TRBJ2-3 few TRBD1 TRBV3-1 17 CASSQGGQGASTDTQYF TGTGCCAGCAGCCAAGGGGGACAGGGGGCGTCCACAGATACGCAGTATTTT
TRBJ1-1 NA NA TRBV6-2/TRBV6-3 16 CASSYSTEDLNTEAFF TGTGCCAGCAGCTATTCGACGGAGGACTTGAACACTGAAGCTTTCTTT
TRBJ1-4 many NA TRBV5-1 13 CASSRGTNEKLFF TGCGCCAGCAGCAGGGGTACTAATGAAAAACTGTTTTTT